The 20 T cell receptor beta chains below were found in one sample sequenced in a study of metastatic and nonmetastatic thyroid tumors. Thyroid surgery had not been preceded by any treatment in any patient. TCRdb called clones again from the PCR reads with MiXCR. The table includes 14,000 or so clones, 23% detected once. What was sequenced was blood. The receptor source for this set is a female donor with papillary thyroid cancer or a benign thyroid nodule (not recorded which). Some clones in this sample may be carry-over from other donors' samples.

The chain has TRBV5-1 and TRBJ2-7; D is undetermined. The CDR3 extends over 11 amino acids. V lost 3 bases and J lost 0, with 1 base in between. From germline, CDR1 is SGHRS and CDR2 YFSETQ. CDR3 nucleotide sequence: TGCGCCAGCAGCTCCTCCTACGAGCAGTACTTC. It specifies CASSSSYEQYF.

In this sample, this clone is medium-sized (0.01 to 0.1%). The V call is TRBV6-6, the J call TRBJ1-2, with TRBD1 identical over 7 bases. The CDR3 sequence is 15 residues long. After removal of 0 bases from V and 5 bases from J, the junction contained 6 bases not matched to a gene. CDR1 and CDR2 (germline): MNHNY, SVGAGI (reference sequence). The CDR3 is CASSYSRDSPYGYTF. The CDR3 DNA is TGTGCCAGCAGTTACTCGAGGGACAGCCCTTATGGCTACACCTTC.

This clone ranks as medium-sized. The chain has TRBV11-2 and TRBJ1-2, with a possible D match to TRBD1 (6 bases). The CDR3 is 12 residues long. V shed 2 bases and J shed 5 bases, with 6 bases lying between them. The germline V gene encodes CDR1 SGHAT and CDR2 FQNNGV. The CDR3 protein is CASSLQGYGYTF. The CDR3 region has the DNA TGTGCCAGCAGCTTACAGGGGTATGGCTACACCTTC.

Comment on this clone: One end of the junction is discordant with germline, which a read error may explain. The rearrangement joins TRBV12-3 or TRBV12-4 to TRBJ2-1; TRBD2 is a possible D gene (6 bases). The CDR3 totals 15 residues. CDR3 loop: CASSLTRGADYERFF. The CDR3 DNA sequence: TGTGCCAGCAGTCTGACTAGAGGGGCCGACTATGAGCGGTTCTTC.

J is TRBJ2-7 and V is TRBV5-1, with D possibly being TRBD2 (6 bases). Germline assignment: CDR1 SGHRS and CDR2 YFSETQ. With 0 bases removed from V and 1 base from J, the gap between germline ends came to 8 bases. The CDR3 runs 14 residues. The CDR3 sequence: CASSLAAGSYEQYF. The CDR3 DNA is TGCGCCAGCAGCTTGGCAGCGGGTTCCTACGAGCAGTACTTC.

This chain connects TRBV28 to TRBJ1-1; TRBD1 might be the D (6 bases). The CDR3 extends over 13 amino acids. The V and J ends lost 6 bases and 9 bases respectively, with 17 bases between them. CDR1 is MDHEN, CDR2 SYDVKM, per germline. CDR3: CASRRRGARQAFF. As DNA, the CDR3 is TGTGCCAGCAGACGCCGGGGGGCGAGGCAAGCTTTCTTT.

This clone was picked up many times. The CDR3 loop is CATSLGETDTQYF. For the CDR3, the DNA is TGTGCCACCAGCCTGGGGGAGACAGATACGCAGTATTTT. The chain has TRBV15 and TRBJ2-3; perhaps D is TRBD1 or TRBD2 (5 bases each). Trimming took 5 bases from V and 3 from J, leaving 9 bases between them. Germline lookup yields CDR1 LNHNV and CDR2 YYDKDF (reference sequence). The CDR3 loop spans 13 amino acids.

This clone has just one count. The chain carries TRBV11-1 and TRBJ2-1; 13 bases map to TRBD2. In germline, CDR1 is SGHAT, CDR2 FQDESV (reference sequence). V lost 5 bases and J lost 9; bases outside the gene matches: 10. This CDR3 is built from 16 residues. CDR3 sequence: CASSRTRLAGGREQFF. CDR3 sequence (DNA): TGTGCCAGCAGCCGTACCCGACTAGCGGGGGGTCGTGAGCAGTTCTTC.

Notes on this clone: This sequence may be a read error, since a much larger clone differs from it by one base. The chain recombines TRBV10-3 with TRBJ2-5; 10 bases fit TRBD2. The CDR3 sequence is 15 residues long. The germline CDR1 and CDR2 sequences are ENHRY and SYGVKD. This CDR3 reads CVIAASGGALETQYF. CDR3 nucleotides: TGTGTCATCGCGGCCAGCGGGGGGGCTCTAGAGACCCAGTACTTC.

This clone is classed as medium-sized. J is TRBJ1-3 and V is TRBV6-1; no clear D. Germline CDR1 reads MNHNS; CDR2 reads SASEGT. The V end lost 6 bases, the J end lost 0 bases, and 12 bases lay between the germline ends. The CDR3 extends over 15 amino acids. The CDR3 nucleotides read TGTGCCAGCAGGCTTACTGAGCCCTCTGGAAACACCATATATTTT. It encodes CASRLTEPSGNTIYF.

This clone was recorded many times. With a much larger clone just one base away, this may be a read error. This sample also contains other DNA sequences that code for the same CDR3. The CDR3 loop reads CASSRESLSNTDTQYF. The CDR3 coding sequence is TGTGCCAGCAGCCGGGAGAGCCTTTCAAACACAGATACGCAGTATTTT. The chain employs TRBV5-1 and TRBJ2-3; tentative D call: TRBD2 (6 bases). Germline CDR1 SGHRS, CDR2 YFSETQ. The CDR3 totals 16 residues.

This clone is deemed medium-sized. The genes are TRBV27 and TRBJ1-2; the D gene is possibly TRBD1 (6 bases). Germline V gene lookup returns CDR1 MNHEY and CDR2 SMNVEV (reference sequence). The CDR3 contains 14 residues. Trimming shortened V by 3 bases and J by 8 bases, and 16 bases separated the two germline ends. The CDR3 is CASSFYREGGGYTF. CDR3 bases: TGTGCCAGCAGTTTCTACAGGGAAGGTGGAGGCTACACCTTC.

This clone was recorded at least ten times. The chain employs TRBV4-3 and TRBJ1-5; D perhaps matches TRBD1 (6 bases). CDR3 size: 14 residues. The germline V and J ends were trimmed by 3 bases and 4 bases, with 10 bases remaining between them. Germline loops: CDR1 LGHNA, CDR2 YSLEER. CDR3 DNA sequence: TGCGCCAGCAGCCAGGCTACAGGGAATCAGCCCCAGCATTTT. This codes for CASSQATGNQPQHF.

This clone occurred many times. This chain connects TRBV5-1 to TRBJ1-4; 7 nucleotides align to TRBD1. CDR1 and CDR2 from the germline V gene are SGHRS and YFSETQ. The CDR3 runs to 14 residues. Germline trimming cut 4 bases from V and 5 bases from J; bases unmatched to any gene: 5. In nucleotides, the CDR3 is TGCGCCAGCAGCGTGGGACAGTCGAATGAAAAACTGTTTTTT. Encoded protein: CASSVGQSNEKLFF.

Ten or more counts support this clone. Distinct nucleotide sequences in the sample also encode this CDR3. The chain combines TRBV20-1 with TRBJ2-2; 8 bases are shared with TRBD2. The CDR3 consists of 15 residues. CDR1 and CDR2 from the germline V gene are DFQATT and SNEGSKA (reference sequence). J was trimmed by 1 base and V by 2 bases; bases with no gene match: 3. In nucleotides, the CDR3 is TGCAGTGCTAGATCAGGGACTAGGAACACCGGGGAGCTGTTTTTT. This codes for CSARSGTRNTGELFF.

This clone counts as medium-sized (0.01 to 0.1%). The chain is built from TRBV6-2 or TRBV6-3 and TRBJ2-3; no reliable D call. The ends were cut back, 2 bases at V and 3 bases at J, with 12 bases in the middle. There are 15 residues in the CDR3. CDR1 and CDR2 from the germline V gene are MNHEY and SVGEGT. Here the CDR3 reads CASSYSSDTTDTQYF. The CDR3 DNA reads TGTGCCAGCAGTTACAGTTCAGATACTACAGATACGCAGTATTTT.

This clone was observed many times. This sample includes further DNA sequences coding for the same CDR3. This sequence joins TRBV5-1 and TRBJ2-3; tentative D call: TRBD2 (6 bases). V was pared by 4 bases and J by 2 bases, with 17 bases between. CDR3 length equals 16 residues. Germline CDR1 and CDR2: SGHRS and YFSETQ. Here the CDR3 DNA reads TGCGCCAGCAGCCGGGAGAGCCTTTCAAACACAGATACGCAGTATTTT. Residues: CASSRESLSNTDTQYF.

This clone has only a few counts. This sequence joins TRBV12-3 or TRBV12-4 and TRBJ1-2; TRBD1 might be the D (5 bases). The V and J ends lost 3 bases and 10 bases respectively, with 15 bases between them. There are 13 residues in the CDR3. CDR3 sequence (DNA): TGTGCCAGCAGTTTTTCAGGGATTGTGTTCTACACCTTC. Translated: CASSFSGIVFYTF.

By its share, this clone is medium-sized. The chain couples TRBV25-1 to TRBJ1-1; D may be TRBD1 (5 bases). CDR1 and CDR2 (germline): MGHDK, SYGVNS. The CDR3 runs 14 residues. V lost 2 bases and J 3 bases, leaving 10 bases between the germline ends. The CDR3 is CASSEQMGDTEAFF. The CDR3 DNA follows: TGTGCCAGCAGTGAACAGATGGGGGACACTGAAGCTTTCTTT.

This clone was detected only a few times. This chain uses TRBV10-3 with TRBJ2-7, with D perhaps TRBD1 (6 bases). Trimming cost V 8 bases and J 3 bases, with 17 bases left between them. Germline loops: CDR1 ENHRY, CDR2 SYGVKD. This CDR3 has 14 residues. DNA for the CDR3: TGTGCCATCGCCAGTCGGGCAGGGGACTACGAGCAGTACTTC. Residues: CAIASRAGDYEQYF.